A selection of T cell receptor beta chains follows, all from one sample in a study of blood T cell repertoires in COVID-19. Here immunoSEQ multiplex PCR was the method, and the copy in TCRdb shows in-frame clones only, minus some. The data show hundreds of thousands of clones, 80% to 90% seen once. Source material: peripheral blood. These receptors were obtained from a woman of 80 years or more with COVID-19, enrolled during active disease. The CDR3 runs from the conserved cysteine through the conserved F or W.

V	J	CDR3
TRBV15	TRBJ2-3	CATSSPLRRRADTQYF
TRBV28	TRBJ1-6	CASSLPPDRGNSPLHF
TRBV21-1	TRBJ1-1	CAAATPGQGKMNTEAFF
TRBV6-2/TRBV6-3	TRBJ2-5	CASSAPGLGETQYF
TRBV30	TRBJ1-2	CAWSVQGTGFTGYTF
TRBV7-7	TRBJ1-2	CASSGGCRARAGYTF
TRBV28	TRBJ1-5	CASRGMGLGNQPQHF
TRBV19	TRBJ1-2	CASQGVHYGYTF
TRBV28	TRBJ2-5	CASSPDRRTQYF
TRBV21-1	TRBJ2-3	CASSNEWVEARRTDTQYF
TRBV6-5	TRBJ2-2	CASSYREGVIGELFF
TRBV19	TRBJ1-5	CASSINQGSNQPQHF
TRBV18	TRBJ1-2	CASSPRTEGGYGYTF
TRBV7-8	TRBJ2-5	CASSHRSSAETQYF
TRBV6-5	TRBJ1-3	CASKFGTGGNTIYF
TRBV13	TRBJ1-1	CASSARDRERAFF
TRBV28	TRBJ1-1	CASRTLQRGSTEAFF
TRBV11-3	TRBJ2-2	CASSSRQRGELFF
TRBV5-1	TRBJ2-3	CASSSNGDTVAQYF
TRBV15	TRBJ1-2	CATQQEAASGYTF
TRBV28	TRBJ2-7	CASSTTGGYEQYF
TRBV5-1	TRBJ2-5	CASSLQGETQYF
TRBV5-1	TRBJ2-5	CASSRTGQETQYF
TRBV19	TRBJ1-1	CASRSDGTPNTEAFF
TRBV5-4	TRBJ2-3	CASSKKRGGSTDTQYF
TRBV28	TRBJ1-2	CASSRRDRDFDGYTF
TRBV7-2	TRBJ1-4	CASSSGVLRGEKLFF
TRBV2	TRBJ1-5	CASSLGQINQPQHF
TRBV6-5	TRBJ1-2	CASSYLQGSGYTF
TRBV6-2/TRBV6-3	TRBJ2-1	CASSYLSRGGGLYNEQFF
TRBV19	TRBJ1-2	CASSEQGIYGYTF
TRBV5-1	TRBJ1-2	CASSLEADSNYTF
TRBV3-1/TRBV3-2	TRBJ1-1	CASSQVTIRNTEAFF
TRBV28	TRBJ1-5	CASSLSGGMNHNQPQHF
TRBV4-2	TRBJ1-6	CASSPGQSNSPLHF
TRBV29-1	TRBJ1-1	CSGQSNTEAFF
TRBV30	TRBJ1-5	CAWSVSDKSNQPQHF
TRBV28	TRBJ1-1	CATRGEARGTEAFF
TRBV7-2	TRBJ2-3	CASSPSGGVSTDTQYF
TRBV10-3	TRBJ2-2	CAISESATGELFF
TRBV5-3	TRBJ2-1	CARSPAGSGGYEQFF
TRBV18	TRBJ1-6	CASSLTGGNSPLHF
TRBV7-2	TRBJ2-5	CASSPRQLGQETQYF
TRBV28	TRBJ1-4	CASSLYRATNEKLFF
TRBV7-2	TRBJ2-7	CASSFTSGGSYEQYF
TRBV30	TRBJ1-4	CAWFHPGQGYEKLFF
TRBV12-5	TRBJ1-1	CASGPGDRLNTEAFF
TRBV30	TRBJ2-1	CAWLPGTTFNEQFF
TRBV6-5	TRBJ2-5	CASQGQKTQYF
TRBV28	TRBJ2-2	CASSNQGKAGELFF
TRBV15	TRBJ2-5	CATSIGTSVETQYF
TRBV28	TRBJ2-7	CASSRPQGVRYEQYF
TRBV27	TRBJ2-1	CASSRGGSYNEQFF
TRBV12-5	TRBJ1-4	CASGLGSKGAEKLFF
TRBV29-1	TRBJ1-3	CSVGQGSSGNTIYF
TRBV29-1	TRBJ2-3	CSVGTGTDTQYF
TRBV5-8	TRBJ1-5	CASSLSLYSNQPQHF
TRBV5-1	TRBJ2-6	CASSLTGPGANVLTF
TRBV29-1	TRBJ2-5	CSAGTGGRGTQYF
TRBV6-2/TRBV6-3	TRBJ1-2	CASSYSSSPPGGAYGYTF